This T cell receptor beta chain is from a study of blood T cell repertoires in COVID-19. In the original analysis: Amplified reference gene primers provided the basis for estimating nucleated cell counts. Here immunoSEQ multiplex PCR was the method, and the copy in TCRdb shows in-frame clones only, minus some. V and J calls and clone size are those listed in that table; D and trimming were worked out from the DNA. The sample consists of around 300,000 clones, about nine tenths of them appearing once. Trimming removed 8 bases from V and 4 bases from J; junction bases left unmatched: 15. This CDR3 region has 16 residues. Germline V gene sequence: CDR1 LNHNV, CDR2 YYDKDF (reference sequence). Participants spanned ages roughly 18 to 90 years and resided in 20 to 30 US areas. Categorization into cohorts depended on clinical history that participants reported. The recovered donors of Cohort 3 showed two negative PCRs, clearance, or symptom resolution.

The sequenced sample consisted of PBMCs or T cells enriched from blood (not recorded which). This chain links TRBV15 with TRBJ2-3; TRBD1 matches at 7 bases. The sequence came from a woman between 25 and 40 years old who had recovered from COVID-19. CDR3 coding DNA: TGTGCCACCGCAGAATACAGGGGATTTGGGTCAGATACGCAGTATTTT. As protein: CATAEYRGFGSDTQYF.